The T cell receptor beta chain described here comes from a study of T cells in Graves' hyperthyroidism and ophthalmopathy. General study points: The model anticipated ophthalmopathy a median approximately 6.7 months pre-onset. From stable hyperthyroidism, ophthalmopathy was set apart by a 13 V-J model.

Amplification of TCR beta CDR3 regions used RNA as the template. First-round RT-PCR with HTBI primers amplified the TCR CDR3 region. TCRdb analysed the multiplex PCR reads with MiXCR anew, one entry per CDR3 protein. The sample includes over 650,000 distinct CDR3 sequences, 45% seen only once; the top ten take roughly 6.5%. The CDR3 spans 15 residues. V dropped 3 bases and J dropped 1; count of bases not matched to a gene: 8. Germline assignment: CDR1 DFQATT and CDR2 SNEGSKA (reference sequence). A remark on this clonotype: Its target is not known.

A patient was excluded if there was uncontrolled infection, other autoimmune disease, pregnancy or lactation. This clonotype was sampled from an adult man with Graves' disease, either hyperthyroidism or ophthalmopathy (not recorded which). The material sequenced was peripheral blood or thyroid tissue (not recorded which). The chain recombines TRBV20-1 with TRBJ1-2; TRBD1 agrees at 7 bases. The CDR3 DNA reads TGCAGTGCTAGGGGGGGGGGACAGAGTAACTATGGCTACACCTTC. It yields the protein CSARGGGQSNYGYTF.